These 8 T cell receptor beta chains were all obtained from the same sample, sequenced in a study of OX40 agonist ivuxolimab in advanced cancers. Profiling relied on immunoSEQ multiplex PCR, and the TCRdb table lists in-frame clones only, not all of them. The sample consists of tens of thousands of clones, just under 85% of them appearing once. The material was CD4+ or CD8+ T cells sorted from blood, obtained in a trial of the OX40 agonist ivuxolimab. The source is an adult with an advanced solid tumor such as melanoma, head and neck, liver or kidney cancer.

The chain carries TRBV7-9 and TRBJ2-5; 9 bases are a match to TRBD1. The trim removed 1 base at V and 4 bases at J, leaving 4 bases unmatched. Germline CDR1 is SEHNR and CDR2 is FQNEAQ (reference sequence). The CDR3 has 15 amino acids. The CDR3 sequence is CASSLDRGQRETQYF. The CDR3 DNA follows: TGTGCCAGCAGCTTAGACAGGGGGCAAAGAGAGACCCAGTACTTC.

CDR3 bases: TGTGCCAGCAGCTTAGCAACAGGGGGGGTTACTGAAGCTTTCTTT. Its translation is CASSLATGGVTEAFF. The rearrangement joins TRBV7-2 to TRBJ1-1; 8 bases line up with TRBD1. The V gene end was trimmed by 0 bases and the J gene end by 5 bases; junction bases not matched to a gene: 5. There are 15 residues in the CDR3. CDR1 SGHTA and CDR2 FQGNSA come from the germline V gene.

V usage is TRBV7-5 and J usage is TRBJ1-3; the table's D call TRBD1 went unverified against the DNA. TRBV7-5 is assigned pseudogene status. The CDR3 has 15 residues. The CDR3 sequence is CAIGFPLGRGNTIYF. Written as DNA, the CDR3 is TGTGCCATCGGATTTCCGTTGGGGCGGGGAAACACCATATATTTT.

The rearrangement joins TRBV10-3 to TRBJ2-3; 8 bases line up with TRBD2. Germline CDR1 is ENHRY and CDR2 is SYGVKD. After removal of 6 bases from V and 2 bases from J, the junction contained 7 bases not matched to a gene. The CDR3 runs to 15 residues. CDR3 sequence reads: CAIRPGTRDTDTQYF. The CDR3 region has the DNA TGTGCCATCAGACCCGGGACTAGGGACACAGATACGCAGTATTTT.

V is TRBV5-1 and J is TRBJ1-2; weak D call: TRBD1 (6 bases). The CDR3 covers 14 residues. Germline loops: CDR1 SGHRS, CDR2 YFSETQ. The V end was cut by 4 bases, the J end by 4 bases, with 14 bases between. CDR3 sequence (DNA): TGCGCCAGCAGCCCCGGGGGGGGCAGCTATGGCTACACCTTC. Amino acid sequence: CASSPGGGSYGYTF.

This chain connects TRBV9 to TRBJ2-7; 7 nucleotides agree with TRBD1. The CDR3 is made up of 13 amino acids. Germline V gene sequence: CDR1 SGDLS, CDR2 YYNGEE. After removal of 0 bases from V and 3 bases from J, the junction contained 0 bases not matched to a gene. This CDR3 reads CASSVGDSYEQYF. CDR3 nucleotides: TGTGCCAGCAGCGTAGGGGACAGCTACGAGCAGTACTTC.

The chain has TRBV5-8 and TRBJ2-1; unclear D gene. Germline CDR1 SGHTS, CDR2 YDEGEE. V shed 3 bases and J shed 1 base, with 11 bases lying between them. The CDR3 has 15 amino acids. For the CDR3, the DNA is TGTGCCAGCAGCTCAGAGTCCCGGTCCTACAATGAGCAGTTCTTC. It yields the protein CASSSESRSYNEQFF.

The genes are TRBV7-3 and TRBJ1-6, with a weak D call TRBD1 (5 bases). V was trimmed by 2 bases and J by 9 bases, leaving 11 bases between them. This CDR3 region has 14 residues. Germline lookup yields CDR1 SGHTA and CDR2 FQGTGA. CDR3 sequence reads: CASSLAGFGSPLHF. The CDR3 region has the DNA TGTGCCAGCAGCTTAGCAGGGTTCGGTTCACCCCTCCACTTT. Full variable domain (outside the CDR3, taken from reference TRBV7-3 and TRBJ1-6): GAGVSQTPSNKVTEKGKYVELRCDPISGHTALYWYRQSLGQGPEFLIYFQGTGAADDSGLPNDRFFAVRPEGSVSTLKIQRTERGDSAVYLCASSLAGFGSPLHFGNGTRLTVT.